This T cell receptor beta chain was captured in a study of control samples from healthy donors and cancer patients. The repertoire was sequenced with immunoSEQ multiplex PCR; TCRdb's copy has only in-frame clones and lacks some. The repertoire holds 120,000 to 150,000 clones, around 90% seen once, with roughly 5% in the top ten. This CDR3 is 16 amino acids long. V dropped 4 bases and J dropped 0; count of bases not matched to a gene: 6. Germline lookup yields CDR1 MNHNY and CDR2 SVGAGI (reference sequence). The rearrangement joins TRBV6-6 to TRBJ1-5; 7 bases are shared with TRBD1. This TCR came from a man aged 25-40 years in good health. The source material was blood. Here the CDR3 DNA reads TGTGCCAGCAGTTTTCCGGACAGGATTAGCAATCAGCCCCAGCATTTT. Protein product: CASSFPDRISNQPQHF.